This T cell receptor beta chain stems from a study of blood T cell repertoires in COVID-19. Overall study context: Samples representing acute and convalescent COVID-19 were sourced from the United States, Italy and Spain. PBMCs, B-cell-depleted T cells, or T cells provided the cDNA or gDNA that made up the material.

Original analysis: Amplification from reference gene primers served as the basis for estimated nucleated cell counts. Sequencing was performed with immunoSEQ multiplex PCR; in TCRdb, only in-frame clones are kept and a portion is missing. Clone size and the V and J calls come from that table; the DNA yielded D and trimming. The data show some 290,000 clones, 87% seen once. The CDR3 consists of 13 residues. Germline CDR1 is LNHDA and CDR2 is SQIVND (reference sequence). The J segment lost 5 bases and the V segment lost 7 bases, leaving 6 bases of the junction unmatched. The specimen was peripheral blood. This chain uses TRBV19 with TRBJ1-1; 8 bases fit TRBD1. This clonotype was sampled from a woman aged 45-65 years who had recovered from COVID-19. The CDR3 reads CASILQGGTEAFF. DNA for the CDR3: TGTGCCAGTATTTTACAGGGGGGAACTGAAGCTTTCTTT.